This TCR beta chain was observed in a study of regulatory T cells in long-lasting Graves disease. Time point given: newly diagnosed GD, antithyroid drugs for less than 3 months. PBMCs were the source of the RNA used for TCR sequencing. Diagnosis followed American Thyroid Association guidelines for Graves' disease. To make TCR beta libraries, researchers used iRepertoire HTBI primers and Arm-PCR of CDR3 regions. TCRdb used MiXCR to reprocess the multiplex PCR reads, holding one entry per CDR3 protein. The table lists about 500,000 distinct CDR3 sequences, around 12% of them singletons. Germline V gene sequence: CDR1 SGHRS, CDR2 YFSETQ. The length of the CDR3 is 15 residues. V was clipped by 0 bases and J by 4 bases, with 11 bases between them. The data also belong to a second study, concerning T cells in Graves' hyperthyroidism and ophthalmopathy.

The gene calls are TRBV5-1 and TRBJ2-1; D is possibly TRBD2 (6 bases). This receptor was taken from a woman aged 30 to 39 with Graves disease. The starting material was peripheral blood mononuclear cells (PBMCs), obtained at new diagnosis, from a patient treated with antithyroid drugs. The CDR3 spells CASSLAASAYNEQFF. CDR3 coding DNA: TGCGCCAGCAGCTTGGCCGCTAGCGCGTACAATGAGCAGTTCTTC.